Below are 10 T cell receptor beta chains sequenced from a single sample in a study of blood T cell repertoires in COVID-19 (dated by TCRdb to about 2020). Libraries were constructed by the immunoSEQ multiplex PCR assay. TCRdb mirrors the immuneACCESS table, restricted to in-frame sequences. Some clones are absent from its copies; in checked studies, under half trace to an unresolved V gene, and the reason for the others is unknown. Present in this sample are 98,000 or so clones, around 82% of which were seen just once. The leading ten clones occupy 4.8% of the sample. Sequencing was performed on peripheral blood. The receptors shown here come from a man aged 60 to 75 with acute or convalescent COVID-19.

Comments on this clone: This sample also contains other DNA sequences that code for the same CDR3. The rearrangement links TRBV20-1 to TRBJ2-5; no clear D. Per the germline V gene, CDR1 is DFQATT and CDR2 is SNEGSKA (reference sequence). The V end was cut by 5 bases, the J end by 1 base, with 2 bases between. CDR3 size: 10 residues. Written as DNA, the CDR3 is TGCAGTGCTCTCCAAGAGACCCAGTACTTC. It encodes CSALQETQYF.

This chain links TRBV21-1 with TRBJ1-1; the table names TRBD1, a call not compared with the DNA. TRBV21-1 has pseudogene status. This CDR3 has 17 residues. CDR3 region: CASSKPPPSGENTEAFF. The CDR3 DNA is TGTGCCAGCAGCAAACCCCCTCCGTCAGGGGAGAACACTGAAGCTTTCTTT.

With respect to this clone: Other DNA sequences of this sample code for an identical CDR3. This rearrangement joins TRBV3-1 (or the pseudogene TRBV3-2) to TRBJ2-5; TRBD2 might be the D (6 bases). This CDR3 has 14 residues. The V end was cut by 1 base, the J end by 7 bases, with 13 bases between. The germline V gene encodes CDR1 LGHDT and CDR2 YNNKEL (reference sequence). The DNA for the CDR3 is TGTGCCAGCAGCCAAGGTGGAGAGGGAGGGACCCAGTACTTC. Translation: CASSQGGEGGTQYF.

This chain uses TRBV28 with TRBJ2-7; TRBD1 agrees at 10 bases. This CDR3 has 16 amino acids. V gave up 5 bases and J gave up 8 bases; unmatched junction bases: 15. Germline CDR1 and CDR2: MDHEN and SYDVKM. CDR3 in amino acids: CASSEIAGTGVIKQYF. The CDR3 DNA reads TGTGCCAGCAGTGAAATAGCCGGGACAGGGGTTATCAAGCAGTACTTC.

This rearrangement joins TRBV5-8 to TRBJ1-2; D might be TRBD1 (5 bases). This CDR3 has 14 residues. V lost 4 bases and J lost 8, with 18 bases in between. Germline V gene sequence: CDR1 SGHTS, CDR2 YDEGEE. CDR3 DNA: TGTGCCAGCAGCCTTATGACAGTCCTCTTGGGCTACACCTTC. This gives the protein CASSLMTVLLGYTF.

The rearrangement links TRBV6-1 to TRBJ2-7; TRBD1 matches 8 bases. The CDR3 extends over 16 amino acids. CDR1 and CDR2 (germline): MNHNS, SASEGT. The V segment lost 4 bases and the J segment 0 bases; nucleotides outside the gene matches: 8. The DNA of the CDR3 is TGTGCCAGCAGTGCCCCCGGGACAGGAGGCTCCTACGAGCAGTACTTC. This translates into CASSAPGTGGSYEQYF.

J is TRBJ1-4 and V is TRBV5-5, with 7 positions matching TRBD1. The germline gives CDR1 SGHKS, CDR2 YYEKEE (reference sequence). V trimming: 5 bases; J trimming: 7 bases; junction bases outside the gene matches: 8. CDR3 length: 14 amino acids. DNA for the CDR3: TGTGCCAGCAGATCCAGCGCAGGGGGTGAAAAACTGTTTTTT. Translation: CASRSSAGGEKLFF.

The genes are TRBV10-1 and TRBJ2-5; TRBD2 matches at 12 bases. The CDR3 sequence is 15 residues long. Per the germline V gene, CDR1 is WNHNN and CDR2 is SYGVQD (reference sequence). V gave up 4 bases and J gave up 5 bases; unmatched junction bases: 5. CDR3 DNA sequence: TGCGCCAGCAGTGTGCTAGCGGGGGGGCCGGAGACCCAGTACTTC. Amino acid sequence: CASSVLAGGPETQYF.

The chain couples TRBV10-3 to TRBJ1-2; no firm D call. CDR1 is ENHRY, CDR2 SYGVKD, per germline. The V end was cut by 0 bases, the J end by 5 bases, with 10 bases between. There are 14 residues in the CDR3. In DNA form, the CDR3 reads TGTGCCATCAGTGAGTCGACCCTAGGATATGGCTACACCTTC. Amino acids: CAISESTLGYGYTF.

The V gene is TRBV30, the J gene TRBJ2-5; 8 nucleotides agree with TRBD2. The J segment lost 4 bases and the V segment lost 3 bases, leaving 7 bases of the junction unmatched. From germline, CDR1 is GTSNPN and CDR2 SVGIG (reference sequence). The CDR3 covers 14 residues. CDR3 DNA sequence: TGTGCCTGGAGACCAGCGGGGGAGGTAGAGACCCAGTACTTC. It is translated as CAWRPAGEVETQYF.